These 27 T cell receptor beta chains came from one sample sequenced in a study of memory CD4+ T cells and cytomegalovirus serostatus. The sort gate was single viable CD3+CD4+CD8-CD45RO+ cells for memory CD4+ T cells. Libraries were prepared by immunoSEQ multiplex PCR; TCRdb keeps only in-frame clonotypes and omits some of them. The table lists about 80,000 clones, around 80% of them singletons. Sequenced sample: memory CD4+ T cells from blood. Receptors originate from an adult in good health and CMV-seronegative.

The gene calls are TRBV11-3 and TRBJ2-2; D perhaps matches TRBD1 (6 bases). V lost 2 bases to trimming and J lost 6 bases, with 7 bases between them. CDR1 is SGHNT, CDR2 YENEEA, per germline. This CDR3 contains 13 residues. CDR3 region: CASSLNRAGELFF. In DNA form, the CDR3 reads TGTGCCAGCAGCTTAAACAGGGCCGGGGAGCTGTTTTTT.

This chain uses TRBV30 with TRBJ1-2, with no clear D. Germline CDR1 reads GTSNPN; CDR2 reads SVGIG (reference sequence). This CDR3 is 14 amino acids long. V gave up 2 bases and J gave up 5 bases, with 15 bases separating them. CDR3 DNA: TGTGCCTGGAGTTCGACCCGAGCGAGTTATGGCTACACCTTC. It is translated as CAWSSTRASYGYTF.

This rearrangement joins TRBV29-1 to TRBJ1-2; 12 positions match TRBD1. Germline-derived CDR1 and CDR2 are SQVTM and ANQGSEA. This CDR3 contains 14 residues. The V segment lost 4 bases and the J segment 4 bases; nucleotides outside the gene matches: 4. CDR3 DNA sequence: TGCAGCGTTGGGGGGACAGGGGGCGCCTATGGCTACACCTTC. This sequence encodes CSVGGTGGAYGYTF.

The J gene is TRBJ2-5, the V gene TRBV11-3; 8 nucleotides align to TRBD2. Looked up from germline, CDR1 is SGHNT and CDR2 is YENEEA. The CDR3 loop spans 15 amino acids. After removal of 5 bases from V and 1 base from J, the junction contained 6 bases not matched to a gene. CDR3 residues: CASSPRSGIQETQYF. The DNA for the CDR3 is TGTGCCAGCAGCCCCCGTAGCGGGATCCAAGAGACCCAGTACTTC. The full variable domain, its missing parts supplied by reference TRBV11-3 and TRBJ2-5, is EAGVVQSPRYKIIEKKQPVAFWCNPISGHNTLYWYLQNLGQGPELLIRYENEEAVDDSQLPKDRFSAERLKGVDSTLKIQPAELGDSAVYLCASSPRSGIQETQYFGPGTRLLVL.

This chain's CDR3 is CASSRNSGSNEKLFF. CDR3 bases: TGCGCCAGCAGTAGAAATTCGGGATCCAATGAAAAACTGTTTTTT. The chain couples TRBV4-1 to TRBJ1-4; no reliable D call. The CDR3 has 15 amino acids. V lost 6 bases to trimming and J lost 5 bases, with 16 bases between them. Germline CDR1 and CDR2: MGHRA and YSYEKL.

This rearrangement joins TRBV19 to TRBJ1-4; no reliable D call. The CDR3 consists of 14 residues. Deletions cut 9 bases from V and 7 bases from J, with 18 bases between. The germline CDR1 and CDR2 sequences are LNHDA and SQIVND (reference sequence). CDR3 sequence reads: CASAWTGGSEKLFF. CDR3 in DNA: TGTGCCAGCGCCTGGACGGGAGGTAGTGAAAAACTGTTTTTT. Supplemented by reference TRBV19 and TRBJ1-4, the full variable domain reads DGGITQSPKYLFRKEGQNVTLSCEQNLNHDAMYWYRQDPGQGLRLIYYSQIVNDFQKGDIAEGYSVSREKKESFPLTVTSAQKNPTAFYLCASAWTGGSEKLFFGSGTQLSVL.

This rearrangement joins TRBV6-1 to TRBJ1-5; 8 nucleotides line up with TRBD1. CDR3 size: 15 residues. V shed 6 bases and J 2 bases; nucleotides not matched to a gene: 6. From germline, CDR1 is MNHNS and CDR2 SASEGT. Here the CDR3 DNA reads TGTGCCAGCAGGGGGGACAGGATGGGCAATCAGCCCCAGCATTTT. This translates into CASRGDRMGNQPQHF.

CDR3 residues: CASSPSGGSKGDGYTF. The CDR3 DNA reads as TGTGCCAGCTCACCCAGTGGCGGGTCGAAGGGCGATGGCTACACCTTC. V and J are TRBV18 and TRBJ1-2; no clear D. The V end lost 3 bases, the J end lost 6 bases, and 20 bases lay between the germline ends. This CDR3 has 16 amino acids. Germline V gene sequence: CDR1 KGHSH, CDR2 LQKENI.

This CDR3 reads CASSEGRDSPLHF. The CDR3 DNA reads TGTGCCAGCAGCGAGGGGCGGGATTCACCCCTCCACTTT. This chain links TRBV5-4 with TRBJ1-6; perhaps TRBD1 as D (5 bases). Germline V gives CDR1 SGHNT, CDR2 YYREEE (reference sequence). This CDR3 is 13 amino acids long. Trimming shortened V by 4 bases and J by 8 bases, and 10 bases separated the two germline ends.

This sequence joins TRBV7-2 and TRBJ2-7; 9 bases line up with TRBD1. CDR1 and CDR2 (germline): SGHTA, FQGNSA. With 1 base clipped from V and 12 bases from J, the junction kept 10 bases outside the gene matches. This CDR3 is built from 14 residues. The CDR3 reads CASSLVEGTGSLYF. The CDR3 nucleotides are TGTGCCAGCAGCTTAGTGGAGGGGACAGGGTCTCTGTACTTC.

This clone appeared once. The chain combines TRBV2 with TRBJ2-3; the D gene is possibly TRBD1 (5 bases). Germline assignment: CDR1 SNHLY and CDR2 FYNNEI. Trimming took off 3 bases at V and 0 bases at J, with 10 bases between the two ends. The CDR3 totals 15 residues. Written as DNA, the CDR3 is TGTGCCAGCAGTGACGACAGATCTAGCACAGATACGCAGTATTTT. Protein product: CASSDDRSSTDTQYF. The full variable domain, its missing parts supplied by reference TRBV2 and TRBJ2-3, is EPEVTQTPSHQVTQMGQEVILRCVPISNHLYFYWYRQILGQKVEFLVSFYNNEISEKSEIFDDQFSVERPDGSNFTLKIRSTKLEDSAMYFCASSDDRSSTDTQYFGPGTRLTVL.

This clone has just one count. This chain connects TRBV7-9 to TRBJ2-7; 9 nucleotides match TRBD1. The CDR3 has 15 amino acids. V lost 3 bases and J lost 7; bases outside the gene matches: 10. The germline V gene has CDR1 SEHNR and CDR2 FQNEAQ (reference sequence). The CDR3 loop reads CASSFGGQGLREQYF. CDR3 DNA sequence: TGTGCCAGCAGCTTTGGGGGACAGGGTTTGAGGGAGCAGTACTTC. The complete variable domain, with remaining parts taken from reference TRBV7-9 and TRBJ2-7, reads DTGVSQNPRHKITKRGQNVTFRCDPISEHNRLYWYRQTLGQGPEFLTYFQNEAQLEKSRLLSDRFSAERPKGSFSTLEIQRTEQGDSAMYLCASSFGGQGLREQYFGPGTRLTVT.

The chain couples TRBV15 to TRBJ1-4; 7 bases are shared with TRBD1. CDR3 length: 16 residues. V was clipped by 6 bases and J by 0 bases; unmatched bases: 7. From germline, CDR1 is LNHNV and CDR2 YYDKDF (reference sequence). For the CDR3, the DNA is TGTGCCACCAGGAGGACAGGTCTTGCAACTAATGAAAAACTGTTTTTT. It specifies CATRRTGLATNEKLFF. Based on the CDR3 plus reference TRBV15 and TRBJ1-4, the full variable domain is DAMVIQNPRYQVTQFGKPVTLSCSQTLNHNVMYWYQQKSSQAPKLLFHYYDKDFNNEADTPDNFQSRRPNTSFCFLDIRSPGLGDTAMYLCATRRTGLATNEKLFFGSGTQLSVL.

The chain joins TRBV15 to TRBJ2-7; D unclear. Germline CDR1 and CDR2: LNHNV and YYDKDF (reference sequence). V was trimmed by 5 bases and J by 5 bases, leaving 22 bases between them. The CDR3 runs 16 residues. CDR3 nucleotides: TGTGCCACCAGCCGACCCTACGACGGCCCGCACAACGAGCAGTACTTC. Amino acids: CATSRPYDGPHNEQYF.

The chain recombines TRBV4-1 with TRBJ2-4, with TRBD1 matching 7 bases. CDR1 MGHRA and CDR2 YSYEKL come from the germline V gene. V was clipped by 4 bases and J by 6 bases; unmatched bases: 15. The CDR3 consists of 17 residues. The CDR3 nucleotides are TGCGCCAGCAGCCCTTCGCTGACAGGGCTCTCTGGAAACATTCAGTACTTC. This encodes CASSPSLTGLSGNIQYF.

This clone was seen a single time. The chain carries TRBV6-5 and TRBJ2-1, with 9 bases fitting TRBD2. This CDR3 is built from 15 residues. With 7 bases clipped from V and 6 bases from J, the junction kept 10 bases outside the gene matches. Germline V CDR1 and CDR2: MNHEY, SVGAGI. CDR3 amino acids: CASKGGSSGGNEQFF. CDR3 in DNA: TGTGCCAGCAAGGGTGGTAGTAGCGGGGGCAATGAGCAGTTCTTC.

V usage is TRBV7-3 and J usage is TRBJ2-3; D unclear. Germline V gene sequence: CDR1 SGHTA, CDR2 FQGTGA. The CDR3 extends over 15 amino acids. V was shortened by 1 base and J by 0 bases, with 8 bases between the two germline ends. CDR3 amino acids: CASSLNAISTDTQYF. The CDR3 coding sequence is TGTGCCAGCAGCTTAAATGCGATTAGCACAGATACGCAGTATTTT.

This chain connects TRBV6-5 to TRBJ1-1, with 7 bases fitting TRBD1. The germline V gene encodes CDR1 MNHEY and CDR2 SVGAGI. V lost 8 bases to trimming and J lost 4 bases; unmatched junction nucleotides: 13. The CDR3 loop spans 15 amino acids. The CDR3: CASRQGVLYGTEAFF. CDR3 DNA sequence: TGTGCCAGCCGACAGGGAGTATTATATGGCACTGAAGCTTTCTTT.

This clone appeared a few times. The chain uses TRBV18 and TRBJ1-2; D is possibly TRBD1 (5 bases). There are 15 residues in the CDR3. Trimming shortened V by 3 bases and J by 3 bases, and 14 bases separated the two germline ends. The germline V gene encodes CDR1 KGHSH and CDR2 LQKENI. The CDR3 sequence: CASSPLPWDDYGYTF. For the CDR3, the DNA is TGTGCCAGCTCACCCTTGCCCTGGGACGACTATGGCTACACCTTC.

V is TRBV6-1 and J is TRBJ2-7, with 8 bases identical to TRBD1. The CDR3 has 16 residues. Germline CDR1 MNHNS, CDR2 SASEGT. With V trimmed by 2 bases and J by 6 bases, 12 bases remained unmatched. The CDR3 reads CASSESLGRGRAEQYF. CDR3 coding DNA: TGTGCCAGCAGTGAAAGTTTGGGCAGGGGGCGCGCCGAGCAGTACTTC.

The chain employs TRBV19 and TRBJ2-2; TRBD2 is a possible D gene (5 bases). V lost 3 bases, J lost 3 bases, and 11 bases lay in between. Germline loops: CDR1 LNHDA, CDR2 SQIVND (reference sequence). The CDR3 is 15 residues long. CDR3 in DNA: TGTGCCAGTAGTATCCGAGGGCAGGACACCGGGGAGCTGTTTTTT. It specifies CASSIRGQDTGELFF. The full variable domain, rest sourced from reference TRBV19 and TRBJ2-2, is DGGITQSPKYLFRKEGQNVTLSCEQNLNHDAMYWYRQDPGQGLRLIYYSQIVNDFQKGDIAEGYSVSREKKESFPLTVTSAQKNPTAFYLCASSIRGQDTGELFFGEGSRLTVL.

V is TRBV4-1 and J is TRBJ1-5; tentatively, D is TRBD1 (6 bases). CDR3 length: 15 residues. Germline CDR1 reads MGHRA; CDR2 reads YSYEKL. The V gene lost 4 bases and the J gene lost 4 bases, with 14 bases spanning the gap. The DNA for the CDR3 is TGCGCCAGCAGCCCTACAGGGTGGCAGAATCAGCCCCAGCATTTT. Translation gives CASSPTGWQNQPQHF.

CDR3 amino acids: CASSEGQGLYQPQHF. The CDR3 DNA follows: TGTGCCAGCAGTGAGGGACAGGGGCTTTATCAGCCCCAGCATTTT. The V gene is TRBV2, the J gene TRBJ1-5; 10 bases line up with TRBD1. Germline V gene sequence: CDR1 SNHLY, CDR2 FYNNEI. V was pared by 3 bases and J by 5 bases, with 4 bases of the junction left unmatched. The CDR3 consists of 15 residues.

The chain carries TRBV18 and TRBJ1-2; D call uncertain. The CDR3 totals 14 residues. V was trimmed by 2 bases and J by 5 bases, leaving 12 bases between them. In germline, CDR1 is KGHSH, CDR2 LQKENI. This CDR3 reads CASSPDIQIYGYTF. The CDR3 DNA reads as TGTGCCAGCTCACCAGATATCCAGATTTATGGCTACACCTTC. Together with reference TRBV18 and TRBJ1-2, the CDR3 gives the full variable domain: NAGVMQNPRHLVRRRGQEARLRCSPMKGHSHVYWYRQLPEEGLKFMVYLQKENIIDESGMPKERFSAEFPKEGPSILRIQQVVRGDSAAYFCASSPDIQIYGYTFGSGTRLTVV.

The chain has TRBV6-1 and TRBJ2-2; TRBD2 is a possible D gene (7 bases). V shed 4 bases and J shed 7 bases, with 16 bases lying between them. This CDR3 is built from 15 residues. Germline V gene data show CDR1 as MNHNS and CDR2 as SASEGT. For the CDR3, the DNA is TGTGCCAGCAGTGCCCTAGGGGGGGCTGTCGGGGAGCTGTTTTTT. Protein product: CASSALGGAVGELFF.

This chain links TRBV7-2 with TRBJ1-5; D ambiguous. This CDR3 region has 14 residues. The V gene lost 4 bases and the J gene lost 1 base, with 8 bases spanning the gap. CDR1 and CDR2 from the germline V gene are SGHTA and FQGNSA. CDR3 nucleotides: TGTGCCAGCAGCTCGGGCCTGAGCAATCAGCCCCAGCATTTT. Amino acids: CASSSGLSNQPQHF.

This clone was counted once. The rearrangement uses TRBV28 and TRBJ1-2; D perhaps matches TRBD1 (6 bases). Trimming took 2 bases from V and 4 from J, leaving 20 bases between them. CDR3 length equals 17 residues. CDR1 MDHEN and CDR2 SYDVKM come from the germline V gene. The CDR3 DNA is TGTGCCAGCAGTTTACCGGACAGCCTTTCTTCGGTCTATGGCTACACCTTC. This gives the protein CASSLPDSLSSVYGYTF.